The following is a TCR beta chain sequence with its context. The V end was cut by 8 bases, the J end by 0 bases, with 15 bases between. The V gene's germline CDR1 is MNHEY and CDR2 SMNVEV (reference sequence). CDR3 length equals 15 residues. PCR involved 60 Vbeta and 13 Jbeta primers. Some clones are missing from TCRdb's copy, which holds only in-frame ones; the method was immunoSEQ multiplex PCR. The sample contains under 70,000 clones, 60% to 85% of which appear only once. This sample was taken from a study of cytomegalovirus exposure and HLA in healthy donors. The chain couples TRBV27 to TRBJ2-3; D is perhaps TRBD2 (6 bases). Input material: PBMCs. This clonotype originated in a male donor in good health and CMV-seropositive. In DNA form, the CDR3 reads TGTGCCAGCCGCTCCGGGGGAACTAGCACAGATACGCAGTATTTT. It encodes CASRSGGTSTDTQYF.